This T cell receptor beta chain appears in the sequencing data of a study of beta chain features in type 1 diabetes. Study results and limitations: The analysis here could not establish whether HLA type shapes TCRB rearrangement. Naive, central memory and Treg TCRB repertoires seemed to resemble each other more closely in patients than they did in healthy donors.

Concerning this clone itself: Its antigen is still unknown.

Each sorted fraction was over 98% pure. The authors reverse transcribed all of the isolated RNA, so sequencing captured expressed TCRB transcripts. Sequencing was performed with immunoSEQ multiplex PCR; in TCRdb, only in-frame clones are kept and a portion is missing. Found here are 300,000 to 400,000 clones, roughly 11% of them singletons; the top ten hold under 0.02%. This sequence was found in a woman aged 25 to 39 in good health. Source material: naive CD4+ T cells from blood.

The CDR3 DNA reads as TGTGCCAGCAGCTTGAAAGGAGGGACCGGGGAGCTGTTTTTT. Its protein product is CASSLKGGTGELFF. The chain is built from TRBV7-8 and TRBJ2-2; a weak D match, TRBD2 (6 bases). V gave up 3 bases and J gave up 5 bases, with 10 bases separating them. Looked up from germline, CDR1 is SGHVS and CDR2 is FQNEAQ. The CDR3 spans 14 residues.